Following are 5 T cell receptor beta chains from one sample sequenced in a study of CD8 T cells in Susac syndrome. A quantity of about 0.5 to 1 ug RNA underwent reverse transcription using random hexamers. TCRdb fed the immunoSEQ multiplex PCR reads into MiXCR, producing one record per CDR3 protein. The repertoire holds about 300,000 distinct CDR3 sequences, with roughly 85% as singletons. Input material: CD8+ T cells from PBMCs. The receptors originated from a human donor with multiple sclerosis.

The chain joins TRBV19 to TRBJ2-3; TRBD1 is a possible D gene (5 bases). Trimming took off 3 bases at V and 6 bases at J, with 13 bases between the two ends. Germline CDR1 and CDR2: LNHDA and SQIVND (reference sequence). The CDR3 contains 14 residues. The CDR3 here is CASSIWQGTDTQYF. The CDR3 bases are TGTGCCAGTAGTATCTGGCAGGGAACGGATACGCAGTATTTT.

The J gene is TRBJ2-7, the V gene TRBV30, with 7 bases fitting TRBD2. The CDR3 consists of 12 residues. The germline gives CDR1 GTSNPN, CDR2 SVGIG (reference sequence). The V segment lost 3 bases and the J segment 2 bases; nucleotides outside the gene matches: 1. This CDR3 is CAWSLAAYEQYF. The CDR3 coding sequence is TGTGCCTGGAGCCTAGCGGCCTACGAGCAGTACTTC.

This clonotype appeared a few times. The chain combines TRBV5-4 with TRBJ2-7, with D possibly being TRBD1 (6 bases). This CDR3 region has 13 residues. Germline CDR1 SGHNT, CDR2 YYREEE (reference sequence). Trimming stripped 0 bases from V and 3 bases from J, with 7 bases between. CDR3 DNA: TGTGCCAGCAGCTTGGACAGGGTCTACGAGCAGTACTTC. This encodes CASSLDRVYEQYF.

CDR3 amino acids: CSARDRRAGEDTQYF. Written as DNA, the CDR3 is TGCAGTGCTAGAGATCGGAGGGCGGGAGAAGATACGCAGTATTTT. The chain combines TRBV20-1 with TRBJ2-3; 7 bases match TRBD2. J gave up 5 bases and V 0 bases, and 8 bases lay outside the gene matches. CDR1 is DFQATT and CDR2 is SNEGSKA in the germline V gene (reference sequence). The CDR3 length is 15 residues.

CDR3 region: CASSSQGNYGYTF. The CDR3 region has the DNA TGTGCCAGCAGCTCCCAGGGGAACTATGGCTACACCTTC. The genes are TRBV5-6 and TRBJ1-2, with D possibly matching TRBD1 (6 bases). This CDR3 spans 13 amino acids. In germline, CDR1 is SGHDT, CDR2 YYEEEE. The V end lost 3 bases, the J end lost 2 bases, and 8 bases lay between the germline ends.